This T cell receptor (beta chain) stems from a study of T cells in localized non-small cell lung cancer. As concerns this clone: Its target is unknown.

Assay: immunoSEQ multiplex PCR; the TCRdb copy retains only in-frame clones and omits some. There are around 40,000 clones in the sample; roughly 86% occur only once, and roughly 7.7% lies in the top ten. Study-level findings and limits: Highest T cell clonality was seen in uninvolved adjacent lung, surpassing that measured in tumor.

Germline CDR1 reads MGHRA; CDR2 reads YSYEKL. V was clipped by 1 base and J by 6 bases; unmatched bases: 4. The CDR3 covers 15 residues. The receptor's source is a woman between 18 and 55 years old with stage III lung adenocarcinoma. The sample in question was peripheral blood, obtained before any cancer treatment. The chain couples TRBV4-1 to TRBJ1-5; 9 positions match TRBD1. CDR3 sequence (DNA): TGCGCCAGCAGCCAAGGACAGGGGGAAAGTCAGCCCCAGCATTTT. This sequence encodes CASSQGQGESQPQHF.